This T cell receptor beta chain was sequenced for a study of blood T cell repertoires in COVID-19. Residents of under 25 US areas, aged roughly 18 to 95 years, made up the participants. Trimming at V came to 4 bases and at J to 6 bases, leaving 5 bases not matched to a gene. CDR1 is KGHDR and CDR2 is SFDVKD in the germline V gene. CDR3 length: 14 amino acids. In this sample, this clone turned up a few times. Per the original data handling: Researchers report that nucleated cell counts were estimated from reference gene primer amplification. Here immunoSEQ multiplex PCR was the method, and the copy in TCRdb shows in-frame clones only, minus some. The DNA was the basis for D and trimming; V, J and clone size are from that table. The profile shows hundreds of thousands of clones, around 88% of them singletons.

The chain combines TRBV24-1 with TRBJ1-5; TRBD1 aligns across 7 bases. The receptor's source is a woman in her 30s who had been exposed to COVID-19. The material sequenced was PBMCs or T cells enriched from blood (not recorded which). CDR3 bases: TGTGCCACCAGTGACCTGACAGGGAGTCAGCCCCAGCATTTT. Translated, it gives CATSDLTGSQPQHF.